A selection of T cell receptor beta chains follows, all from one sample in a study of T cell repertoires in cytomegalovirus infection. Antigen specificity for these receptors is unknown. From the reads, TCRdb called clonotypes with MiXCR, one entry per CDR3 protein. The sample lists some 700,000 distinct CDR3 sequences, around 32% occurring once. The specimen was cultured PBMCs, collected from culture after CMV antigen stimulation. All receptors come from a human donor in good health (CMV status not recorded). Some clones in this sample may be carry-over from other donors' samples. Both conserved end residues are part of each CDR3. D genes are given only for firm matches. Rows may omit the clone size; those that give it use once, few, many or a size class.

v_call	clone_size	d_call	j_call	cdr3_aa	cdr3_nt
TRBV7-8	-	TRBD2	TRBJ2-1	CASSSSRGLAAYNEQFF	TGTGCCAGCAGCTCCTCTCGGGGACTAGCGGCCTACAATGAGCAGTTCTTC
TRBV28	few	TRBD2	TRBJ2-3	CASSSGGDITDTQYF	TGTGCCAGCAGTTCCGGGGGGGACATCACAGATACGCAGTATTTT
TRBV7-2	-	TRBD2	TRBJ2-7	CASSLGDLSGTAYEQYF	TGTGCCAGCAGCTTGGGAGACCTTAGCGGGACTGCCTACGAGCAGTACTTC
TRBV19	-	-	TRBJ2-2	CASSIERDSGELFF	TGTGCCAGTAGTATAGAGAGGGATTCCGGGGAGCTGTTTTTT
TRBV20-1	-	TRBD2	TRBJ2-4	CSASIGEGNIQYF	TGCAGTGCTAGTATTGGGGAGGGTAACATTCAGTACTTC
TRBV4-1	few	TRBD2	TRBJ2-1	CASSHGRGLADNEQFF	TGCGCCAGCAGCCATGGCAGGGGACTAGCGGACAATGAGCAGTTCTTC
TRBV7-2	few	-	TRBJ2-4	CASSSELFGKNIQYF	TGTGCCAGCAGCTCAGAACTATTTGGCAAAAACATTCAGTACTTC
TRBV18	-	-	TRBJ1-3	CASSPRGPATDRTGNTIYF	TGTGCCAGCTCACCACGAGGTCCCGCAACCGACCGAACTGGAAACACCATATATTTT
TRBV7-2	many	-	TRBJ1-2	CASSLAPSNYGYTF	TGTGCCAGCAGCTTAGCTCCGAGCAACTATGGCTACACCTTC
TRBV6-2/TRBV6-3	-	TRBD1	TRBJ2-1	CATTHRDRVRGQFF	TGTGCCACCACCCACCGGGACAGAGTGCGTGGGCAGTTCTTC
TRBV7-2	-	TRBD1	TRBJ2-5	CASSQDRGPETQYF	TGTGCCAGCAGCCAGGACAGGGGGCCGGAGACCCAGTACTTC